Presented here are 21 T cell receptor beta chains from one specimen sequenced in a study of T cell responses to AZD1222 COVID-19 vaccine. Sequencing used immunoSEQ multiplex PCR; TCRdb keeps in-frame clones, though not all of them. Of about 150,000 clones detected, more than 75% appear once; the ten largest clones hold roughly 2%. The sample consisted of peripheral blood, taken 28 days after the second AZD1222 dose. All receptors come from an adult who received the AZD1222 COVID-19 vaccine.

The J gene is TRBJ1-3, the V gene TRBV3-1 (or the pseudogene TRBV3-2); 7 bases fit TRBD1. Unmatched junction bases numbered 11, after V lost 6 bases and J lost 3 bases. There are 16 residues in the CDR3. CDR1 and CDR2 (germline): LGHDT, YNNKEL (reference sequence). CDR3 amino acids: CASSRRGDSGGNTIYF. CDR3 DNA: TGTGCCAGCAGTCGACGGGGGGACAGTGGTGGAAACACCATATATTTT.

This rearrangement joins TRBV5-1 to TRBJ1-5; D possibly corresponds to TRBD1 (6 bases). CDR3 length: 14 amino acids. V was shortened by 0 bases and J by 6 bases, with 10 bases between the two germline ends. In germline, CDR1 is SGHRS, CDR2 YFSETQ. This chain's CDR3 is CASSLETGSQPQHF. The CDR3 nucleotides are TGCGCCAGCAGCTTGGAAACAGGGTCTCAGCCCCAGCATTTT.

The CDR3 is CASSLYGRTGELFF. The CDR3 DNA follows: TGTGCCAGCAGCCTATACGGACGGACCGGGGAGCTGTTTTTT. The rearrangement uses TRBV3-1 (or the pseudogene TRBV3-2) and TRBJ2-2; D remains ambiguous. V was trimmed by 4 bases and J by 5 bases, leaving 11 bases between them. This CDR3 has 14 amino acids. The germline CDR1 and CDR2 sequences are LGHDT and YNNKEL (reference sequence).

J is TRBJ2-7 and V is TRBV19, with 7 bases lining up with TRBD1. The CDR3 loop spans 15 amino acids. CDR1 is LNHDA, CDR2 SQIVND, per germline (reference sequence). V shed 5 bases and J 0 bases; nucleotides not matched to a gene: 7. CDR3 sequence (DNA): TGTGCCAGTAGTCTACACACAGGGGACTCCTACGAGCAGTACTTC. This sequence encodes CASSLHTGDSYEQYF. The whole variable domain, filled in from reference TRBV19 and TRBJ2-7, reads DGGITQSPKYLFRKEGQNVTLSCEQNLNHDAMYWYRQDPGQGLRLIYYSQIVNDFQKGDIAEGYSVSREKKESFPLTVTSAQKNPTAFYLCASSLHTGDSYEQYFGPGTRLTVT.

This clone appeared a single time. The rearrangement links TRBV9 to TRBJ1-1, with D perhaps matching TRBD1 (6 bases). Between the trimmed V and J ends, which lost 0 bases and 0 bases, there was a span of 9 bases. Germline loops: CDR1 SGDLS, CDR2 YYNGEE. The CDR3 loop spans 15 amino acids. The CDR3 bases are TGTGCCAGCAGCGTAGGGGGGACAATGAACACTGAAGCTTTCTTT. It codes for CASSVGGTMNTEAFF.

This clone was observed a single time. The rearrangement uses TRBV7-9 and TRBJ1-1; perhaps TRBD1 as D (5 bases). The CDR3 loop spans 13 amino acids. V was clipped by 6 bases and J by 7 bases, with 15 bases between them. Germline V CDR1 and CDR2: SEHNR, FQNEAQ (reference sequence). CDR3 nucleotides: TGTGCCAGCAGTCGAGGGGCGCCCGGTGAAGCTTTCTTT. Protein sequence: CASSRGAPGEAFF.

The chain has TRBV6-5 and TRBJ2-3; a weak D match, TRBD2 (6 bases). Germline V CDR1 and CDR2: MNHEY, SVGAGI. This CDR3 region has 15 residues. V gave up 6 bases and J gave up 3 bases, with 16 bases separating them. CDR3 loop: CASRGARRGTDTQYF. CDR3 sequence (DNA): TGTGCCAGCAGAGGGGCCAGGAGGGGTACAGATACGCAGTATTTT.

The chain has TRBV5-1 and TRBJ2-3, with 9 bases fitting TRBD2. CDR1 and CDR2 (germline): SGHRS, YFSETQ. CDR3 length equals 16 residues. After removal of 4 bases from V and 0 bases from J, the junction contained 6 bases not matched to a gene. The CDR3 here is CASSSGLATSTDTQYF. In DNA form, the CDR3 reads TGCGCCAGCAGCAGCGGACTAGCGACCAGCACAGATACGCAGTATTTT.

This chain joins TRBV5-1 and TRBJ1-2, with TRBD1 as a possible D gene (6 bases). The length of the CDR3 is 15 residues. Per germline, CDR1 SGHRS and CDR2 YFSETQ. V gave up 4 bases and J gave up 5 bases, with 18 bases separating them. The CDR3 reads CASSQRTASTYGYTF. DNA for the CDR3: TGCGCCAGCAGCCAACGGACAGCGTCTACATATGGCTACACCTTC.

Points on this clone: The junction shows a germline mismatch at one end, possibly a read error. The J gene is TRBJ2-2, the V gene TRBV4-1; 9 bases are shared with TRBD2. The CDR3 length is 18 residues. Germline CDR1 and CDR2: MGHRA and YSYEKL. The CDR3 region is CAGSRLEPGLAFPGELFF. The CDR3 DNA reads as TGCGCCGGCAGCCGCCTGGAGCCGGGACTAGCCTTTCCCGGGGAGCTGTTTTTT.

The V gene is TRBV6-1, the J gene TRBJ2-7, with a tentative D call TRBD2 (7 bases). V gave up 4 bases and J gave up 0 bases, with 16 bases separating them. This CDR3 has 16 residues. Germline lookup yields CDR1 MNHNS and CDR2 SASEGT. The CDR3 reads CASSGRGGATSYEQYF. CDR3 coding DNA: TGTGCCAGCAGTGGGCGAGGGGGGGCGACCTCCTACGAGCAGTACTTC.

Here the CDR3 DNA reads TGTGCCAGTAGTATAGGGAGGAACACTGAAGCTTTCTTT. It translates to CASSIGRNTEAFF. The rearrangement links TRBV19 to TRBJ1-1; D is ambiguous. The germline V gene encodes CDR1 LNHDA and CDR2 SQIVND (reference sequence). The CDR3 runs 13 residues. The V gene lost 1 base and the J gene lost 1 base, with 4 bases spanning the gap.

V is TRBV20-1 and J is TRBJ1-2, with D unclear. V gave up 3 bases and J gave up 0 bases, with 11 bases separating them. CDR3 length equals 14 residues. Germline values: CDR1 DFQATT, CDR2 SNEGSKA (reference sequence). The CDR3 reads CSASSGRANYGYTF. In DNA form, the CDR3 reads TGCAGTGCTAGTTCGGGAAGAGCTAACTATGGCTACACCTTC.

The chain carries TRBV28 and TRBJ1-2; 7 bases fit TRBD1. Germline-derived CDR1 and CDR2 are MDHEN and SYDVKM. The V gene end was trimmed by 5 bases and the J gene end by 3 bases; junction bases not matched to a gene: 12. The CDR3 is 16 amino acids. The CDR3 reads CASSPLGPGGYYGYTF. DNA of the CDR3: TGTGCCAGCAGTCCTTTGGGGCCAGGGGGGTACTATGGCTACACCTTC.

The chain joins TRBV6-5 to TRBJ1-5; 7 bases agree with TRBD1. CDR3 size: 13 residues. With 7 bases clipped from V and 7 bases from J, the junction kept 7 bases outside the gene matches. CDR1 and CDR2 from the germline V gene are MNHEY and SVGAGI. The CDR3 is CASITGEGQPQHF. CDR3 coding DNA: TGTGCCAGCATCACAGGGGAGGGCCAGCCCCAGCATTTT.

The chain employs TRBV2 and TRBJ2-2, with D tentatively TRBD2 (5 bases). The CDR3 covers 15 residues. Trimming removed 2 bases at V and 3 bases at J, with 10 bases between. CDR1 and CDR2 from the germline V gene are SNHLY and FYNNEI. The CDR3 reads CASSERGSDTGELFF. In DNA form, the CDR3 reads TGTGCCAGCAGTGAACGAGGGAGTGACACCGGGGAGCTGTTTTTT.

The chain combines TRBV13 with TRBJ1-5; D ambiguous. V gave up 0 bases and J gave up 6 bases, with 6 bases separating them. This CDR3 has 13 amino acids. Germline V gene sequence: CDR1 PRHDT, CDR2 FYEKMQ (reference sequence). In DNA form, the CDR3 reads TGTGCCAGCAGCTTAGGCCGACGTCAGCCCCAGCATTTT. It encodes CASSLGRRQPQHF.

V usage is TRBV29-1 and J usage is TRBJ1-1, with D possibly being TRBD1 (5 bases). The V end was cut by 7 bases, the J end by 0 bases, with 12 bases between. The CDR3 runs 13 residues. Germline V gene sequence: CDR1 SQVTM, CDR2 ANQGSEA. The CDR3: CSGVRQMNTEAFF. CDR3 in DNA: TGCAGCGGTGTGAGACAGATGAACACTGAAGCTTTCTTT. Full variable domain (remainder filled in from reference TRBV29-1 and TRBJ1-1): SAVISQKPSRDICQRGTSLTIQCQVDSQVTMMFWYRQQPGQSLTLIATANQGSEATYESGFVIDKFPISRPNLTFSTLTVSNMSPEDSSIYLCSGVRQMNTEAFFGQGTRLTVV.

This rearrangement joins TRBV5-4 to TRBJ2-5; D is perhaps TRBD2 (7 bases). V lost 4 bases to trimming and J lost 5 bases, with 15 bases between them. The CDR3 totals 14 residues. Germline loops: CDR1 SGHNT, CDR2 YYREEE (reference sequence). CDR3 sequence reads: CASSPEGGGETQYF. As DNA, the CDR3 is TGTGCCAGCAGCCCCGAGGGGGGGGGTGAGACCCAGTACTTC. Combining the CDR3 with reference TRBV5-4 and TRBJ2-5 gives the whole variable domain ETGVTQSPTHLIKTRGQQVTLRCSSQSGHNTVSWYQQALGQGPQFIFQYYREEENGRGNFPPRFSGLQFPNYSSELNVNALELDDSALYLCASSPEGGGETQYFGPGTRLLVL.

This chain links TRBV5-1 with TRBJ1-2, with 7 positions matching TRBD1. The CDR3 extends over 14 amino acids. The J segment lost 3 bases and the V segment lost 3 bases, leaving 5 bases of the junction unmatched. Looked up from germline, CDR1 is SGHRS and CDR2 is YFSETQ. Here the CDR3 DNA reads TGCGCCAGCAGCTCCGCGGGGACAGACTATGGCTACACCTTC. Amino acids: CASSSAGTDYGYTF.

J is TRBJ2-1 and V is TRBV4-2, with D perhaps TRBD2 (5 bases). Trimming removed 3 bases at V and 8 bases at J, with 11 bases between. This CDR3 region has 13 residues. Germline V gene lookup returns CDR1 LGHNA and CDR2 YNFKEQ. CDR3 bases: TGTGCCAGCAGCCAGGATTGGGGAGATGAGCAGTTCTTC. Amino acids: CASSQDWGDEQFF.